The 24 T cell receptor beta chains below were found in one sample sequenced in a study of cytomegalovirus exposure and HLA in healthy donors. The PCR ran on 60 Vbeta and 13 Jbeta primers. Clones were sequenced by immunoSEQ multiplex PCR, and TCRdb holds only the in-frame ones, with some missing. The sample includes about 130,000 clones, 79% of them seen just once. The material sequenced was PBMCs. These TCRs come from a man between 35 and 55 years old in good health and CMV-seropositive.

CDR3 bases: TGTGCCAGCAGCTTAACCCCCCGGGCTAGCGGGCTCTACAATGAGCAGTTCTTC. Translating it yields CASSLTPRASGLYNEQFF. V and J are TRBV7-9 and TRBJ2-1; 8 nucleotides line up with TRBD2. Trimming took 2 bases from V and 3 from J; bases not matched to a gene: 12. This CDR3 has 18 residues. From germline, CDR1 is SEHNR and CDR2 FQNEAQ (reference sequence).

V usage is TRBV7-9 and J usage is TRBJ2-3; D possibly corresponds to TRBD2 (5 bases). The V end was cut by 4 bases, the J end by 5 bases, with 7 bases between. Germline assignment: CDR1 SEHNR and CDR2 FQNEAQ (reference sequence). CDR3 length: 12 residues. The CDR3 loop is CASSSGGDTQYF. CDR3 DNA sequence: TGTGCCAGCAGCTCCGGAGGAGATACGCAGTATTTT. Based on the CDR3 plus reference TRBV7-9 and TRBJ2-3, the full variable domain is DTGVSQNPRHKITKRGQNVTFRCDPISEHNRLYWYRQTLGQGPEFLTYFQNEAQLEKSRLLSDRFSAERPKGSFSTLEIQRTEQGDSAMYLCASSSGGDTQYFGPGTRLTVL.

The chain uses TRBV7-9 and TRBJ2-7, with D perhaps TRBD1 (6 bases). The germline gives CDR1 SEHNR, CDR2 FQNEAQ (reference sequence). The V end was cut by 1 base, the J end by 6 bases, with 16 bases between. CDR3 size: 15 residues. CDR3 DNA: TGTGCCAGCAGCTTAGACACCGGGACATCGTCCGAGCAGTACTTC. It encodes CASSLDTGTSSEQYF.

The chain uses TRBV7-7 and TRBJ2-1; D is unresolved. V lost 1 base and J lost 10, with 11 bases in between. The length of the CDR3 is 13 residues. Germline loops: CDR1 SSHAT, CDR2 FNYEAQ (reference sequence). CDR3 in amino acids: CASSLERISEQFF. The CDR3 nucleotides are TGTGCCAGCAGCTTAGAGCGAATTTCCGAGCAGTTCTTC.

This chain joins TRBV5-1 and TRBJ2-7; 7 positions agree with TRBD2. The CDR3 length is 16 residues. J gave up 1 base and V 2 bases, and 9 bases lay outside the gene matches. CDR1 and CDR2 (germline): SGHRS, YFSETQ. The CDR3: CASSFGGREGSYEQYF. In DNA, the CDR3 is TGCGCCAGCAGCTTCGGGGGAAGGGAGGGATCCTACGAGCAGTACTTC.

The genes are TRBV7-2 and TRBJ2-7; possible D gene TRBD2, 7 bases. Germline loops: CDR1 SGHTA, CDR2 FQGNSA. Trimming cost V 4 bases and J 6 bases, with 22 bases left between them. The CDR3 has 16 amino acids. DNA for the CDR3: TGTGCCAGCAGCTCCTTGAGGGGGGGCCTCCCCCGCGAGCAGTACTTC. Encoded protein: CASSSLRGGLPREQYF.

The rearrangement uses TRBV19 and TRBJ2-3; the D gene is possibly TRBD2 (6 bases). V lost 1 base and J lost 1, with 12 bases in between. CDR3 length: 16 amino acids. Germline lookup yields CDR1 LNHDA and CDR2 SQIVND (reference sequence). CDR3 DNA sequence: TGTGCCAGTAGTATAGTAGCGGCGCGGGGCACAGATACGCAGTATTTT. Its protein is CASSIVAARGTDTQYF.

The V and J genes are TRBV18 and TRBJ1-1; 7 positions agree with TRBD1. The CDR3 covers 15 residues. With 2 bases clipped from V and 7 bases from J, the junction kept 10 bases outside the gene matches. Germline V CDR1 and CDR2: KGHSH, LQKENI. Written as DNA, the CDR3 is TGTGCCAGCTCACCATGGCAGGGGGGTTCGTTTGAAGCTTTCTTT. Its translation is CASSPWQGGSFEAFF.

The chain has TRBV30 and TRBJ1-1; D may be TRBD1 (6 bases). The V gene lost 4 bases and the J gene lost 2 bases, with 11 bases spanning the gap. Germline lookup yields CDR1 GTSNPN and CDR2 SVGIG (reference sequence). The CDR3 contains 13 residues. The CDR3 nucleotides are TGTGCCTGGACACCCAGGGGAAACACTGAAGCTTTCTTT. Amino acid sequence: CAWTPRGNTEAFF.

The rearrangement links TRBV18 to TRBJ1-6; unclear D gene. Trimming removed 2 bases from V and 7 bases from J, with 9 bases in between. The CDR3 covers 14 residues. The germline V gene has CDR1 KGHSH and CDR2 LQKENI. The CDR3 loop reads CASSPVGANSPLHF. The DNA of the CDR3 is TGTGCCAGCTCACCAGTAGGAGCAAATTCACCCCTCCACTTT.

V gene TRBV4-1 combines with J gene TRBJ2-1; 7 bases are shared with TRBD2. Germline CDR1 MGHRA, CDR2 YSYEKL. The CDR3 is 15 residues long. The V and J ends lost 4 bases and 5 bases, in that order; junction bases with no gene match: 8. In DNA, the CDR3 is TGCGCCAGCAGCCGACGGGAGCGGGATGACAATGAGCAGTTCTTC. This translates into CASSRRERDDNEQFF.

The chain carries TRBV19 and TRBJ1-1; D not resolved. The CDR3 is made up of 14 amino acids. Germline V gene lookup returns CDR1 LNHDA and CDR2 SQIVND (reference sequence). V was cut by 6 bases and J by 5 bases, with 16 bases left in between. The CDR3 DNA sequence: TGTGCCAGTAGACTCGACTCCCGACGGACTGAAGCTTTCTTT. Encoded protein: CASRLDSRRTEAFF.

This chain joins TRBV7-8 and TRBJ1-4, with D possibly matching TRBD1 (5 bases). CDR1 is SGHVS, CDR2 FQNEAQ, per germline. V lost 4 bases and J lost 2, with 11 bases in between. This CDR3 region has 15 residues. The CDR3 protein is CASSSLRATNEKLFF. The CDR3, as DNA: TGTGCCAGCAGCTCCCTCAGGGCTACTAATGAAAAACTGTTTTTT.

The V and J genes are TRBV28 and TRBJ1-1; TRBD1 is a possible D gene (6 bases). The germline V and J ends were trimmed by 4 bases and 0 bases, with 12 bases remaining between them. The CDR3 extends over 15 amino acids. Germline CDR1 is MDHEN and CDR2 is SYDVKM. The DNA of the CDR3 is TGTGCCAGCAGTTATCGGGGGGCCATGAACACTGAAGCTTTCTTT. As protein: CASSYRGAMNTEAFF.

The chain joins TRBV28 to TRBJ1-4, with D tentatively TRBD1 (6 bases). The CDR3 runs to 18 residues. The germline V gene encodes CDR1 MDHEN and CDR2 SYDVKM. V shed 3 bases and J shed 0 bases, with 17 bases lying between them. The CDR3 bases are TGTGCCAGCAGTTTCCCTCGACAGGCCGCCTCAACTAATGAAAAACTGTTTTTT. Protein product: CASSFPRQAASTNEKLFF. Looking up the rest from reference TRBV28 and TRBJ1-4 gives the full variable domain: DVKVTQSSRYLVKRTGEKVFLECVQDMDHENMFWYRQDPGLGLRLIYFSYDVKMKEKGDIPEGYSVSREKKERFSLILESASTNQTSMYLCASSFPRQAASTNEKLFFGSGTQLSVL.

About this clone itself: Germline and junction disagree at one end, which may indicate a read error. The CDR3 is CASGETQGVGEPQHF. The CDR3 DNA sequence: TGTGCCAGCGGTGAAACCCAGGGGGTAGGGGAGCCCCAGCATTTT. The chain links TRBV6-1 to TRBJ1-5; 7 bases are a match to TRBD1. The CDR3 totals 15 residues. The germline V gene encodes CDR1 MNHNS and CDR2 SASEGT.

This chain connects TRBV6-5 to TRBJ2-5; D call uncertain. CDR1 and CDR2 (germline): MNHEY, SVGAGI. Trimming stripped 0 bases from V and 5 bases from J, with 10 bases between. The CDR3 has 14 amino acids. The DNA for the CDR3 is TGTGCCAGCAGTTACTCGATCACTCGGGAGACCCAGTACTTC. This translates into CASSYSITRETQYF.

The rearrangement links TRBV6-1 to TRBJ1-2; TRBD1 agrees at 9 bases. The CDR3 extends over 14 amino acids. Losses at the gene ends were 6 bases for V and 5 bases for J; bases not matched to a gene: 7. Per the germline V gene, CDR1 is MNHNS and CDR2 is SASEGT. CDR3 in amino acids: CASRQPGQGYGYTF. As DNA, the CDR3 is TGTGCCAGCAGGCAACCGGGACAGGGTTATGGCTACACCTTC.

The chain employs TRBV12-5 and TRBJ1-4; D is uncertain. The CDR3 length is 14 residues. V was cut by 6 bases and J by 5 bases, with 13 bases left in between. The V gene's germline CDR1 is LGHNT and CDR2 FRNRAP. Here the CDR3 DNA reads TGTGCTAGTGGAACCCGGGAGGACAATGAAAAACTGTTTTTT. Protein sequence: CASGTREDNEKLFF.

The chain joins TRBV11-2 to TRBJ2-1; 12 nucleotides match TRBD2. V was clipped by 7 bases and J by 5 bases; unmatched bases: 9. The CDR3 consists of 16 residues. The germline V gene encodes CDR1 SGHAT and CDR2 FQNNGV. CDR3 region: CASTRFASGGDNEQFF. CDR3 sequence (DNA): TGTGCCAGCACCCGCTTTGCTAGCGGGGGGGACAATGAGCAGTTCTTC.

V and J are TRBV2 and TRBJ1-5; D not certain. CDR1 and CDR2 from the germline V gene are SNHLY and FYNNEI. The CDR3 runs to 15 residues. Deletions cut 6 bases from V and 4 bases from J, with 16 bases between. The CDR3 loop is CASSLHIEANQPQHF. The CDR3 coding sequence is TGTGCCAGCAGCCTTCACATAGAGGCTAATCAGCCCCAGCATTTT.

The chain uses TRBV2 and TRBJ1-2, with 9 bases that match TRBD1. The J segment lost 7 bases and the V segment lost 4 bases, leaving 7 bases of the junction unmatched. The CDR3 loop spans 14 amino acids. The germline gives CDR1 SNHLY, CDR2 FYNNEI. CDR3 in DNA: TGTGCCAGCAGTGGTTTACAGGGGGCGAGTGGCTACACCTTC. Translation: CASSGLQGASGYTF.

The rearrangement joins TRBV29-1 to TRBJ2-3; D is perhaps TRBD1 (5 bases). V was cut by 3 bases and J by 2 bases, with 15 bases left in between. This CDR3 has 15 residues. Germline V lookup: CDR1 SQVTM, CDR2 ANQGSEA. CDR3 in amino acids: CSVERQQTVTDTQYF. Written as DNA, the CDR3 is TGCAGCGTTGAGAGGCAGCAGACAGTCACAGATACGCAGTATTTT.

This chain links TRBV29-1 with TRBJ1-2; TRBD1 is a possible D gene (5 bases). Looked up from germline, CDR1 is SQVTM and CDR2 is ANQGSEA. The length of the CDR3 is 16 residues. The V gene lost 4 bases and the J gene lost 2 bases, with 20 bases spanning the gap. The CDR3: CSVVSRADLRNYGYTF. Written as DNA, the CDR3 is TGCAGCGTTGTAAGCAGGGCCGATTTAAGGAACTATGGCTACACCTTC. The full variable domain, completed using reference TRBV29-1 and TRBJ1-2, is SAVISQKPSRDICQRGTSLTIQCQVDSQVTMMFWYRQQPGQSLTLIATANQGSEATYESGFVIDKFPISRPNLTFSTLTVSNMSPEDSSIYLCSVVSRADLRNYGYTFGSGTRLTVV.